These 6 T cell receptor beta chains were all obtained from the same sample, sequenced in a study of T cell changes during pregnancy in multiple sclerosis. TCRdb's copy holds only in-frame clones and misses some; the assay was immunoSEQ multiplex PCR. The sample holds fewer than 60,000 clones, about 90% seen once. The starting material was CD4+ T cells from peripheral blood mononuclear cells, obtained after pregnancy. Receptor source: a female donor with multiple sclerosis, enrolled in a pregnancy study.

This clone was counted once. The chain is built from TRBV6-5 and TRBJ1-5; D may be TRBD1 (5 bases). This CDR3 comprises 14 residues. Germline V gives CDR1 MNHEY, CDR2 SVGAGI. V gave up 6 bases and J gave up 7 bases, with 16 bases separating them. The CDR3 sequence: CASRTSGGEQPQHF. The CDR3 bases are TGTGCCAGCAGGACGTCCGGAGGGGAGCAGCCCCAGCATTTT.

The rearrangement links TRBV6-1 to TRBJ2-3; tentative D call: TRBD1 (5 bases). Trimming removed 5 bases at V and 2 bases at J, with 14 bases between. Germline V gene data show CDR1 as MNHNS and CDR2 as SASEGT. CDR3 length equals 15 residues. CDR3 amino acids: CASSFLGRDTDTQYF. The CDR3 DNA is TGTGCCAGCAGTTTTTTGGGGCGTGACACAGATACGCAGTATTTT.

V usage is TRBV29-1 and J usage is TRBJ1-1, with D possibly TRBD1 on 5 matching bases. V dropped 4 bases and J dropped 1 base, with 16 bases sitting between them. The length of the CDR3 is 15 residues. CDR1 is SQVTM, CDR2 ANQGSEA, per germline. In nucleotides, the CDR3 is TGCAGCGTTGCCTTAGGGGCAGTTAGGAACACTGAAGCTTTCTTT. This encodes CSVALGAVRNTEAFF.

J is TRBJ1-6 and V is TRBV18; 7 nucleotides match TRBD1. The germline gives CDR1 KGHSH, CDR2 LQKENI. The CDR3 is 14 residues long. V shed 3 bases, J shed 8 bases, and the junction held 4 bases outside the gene matches. The CDR3 protein is CASSPLDRDSPLHF. The CDR3, as DNA: TGTGCCAGCTCACCCCTAGACAGGGATTCACCCCTCCACTTT.

This clone was found once. The chain combines TRBV7-2 with TRBJ2-7; 10 bases are shared with TRBD2. V trimming: 1 base; J trimming: 4 bases; junction bases outside the gene matches: 16. The CDR3 loop spans 19 amino acids. Germline assignment: CDR1 SGHTA and CDR2 FQGNSA. The DNA for the CDR3 is TGTGCCAGCAGCTTAGGCCGTTTTCTAGCGGGGGAATTAAGGTACGAGCAGTACTTC. Translation gives CASSLGRFLAGELRYEQYF.

CDR3 bases: TGTGCCAGCAGCCCCCAGGGCGGGGCATCCTACAATGAGCAGTTCTTC. It specifies CASSPQGGASYNEQFF. The rearrangement uses TRBV11-2 and TRBJ2-1; a weak D match, TRBD2 (6 bases). There are 16 residues in the CDR3. The germline V gene has CDR1 SGHAT and CDR2 FQNNGV. Trimming left V 5 bases short and J 1 base short, with 15 bases between.